Listed below are T cell receptor beta chains from one sample, sequenced in a study of T cells in localized non-small cell lung cancer. Profiling relied on immunoSEQ multiplex PCR, and the TCRdb table lists in-frame clones only, not all of them. The repertoire holds tens of thousands of clones, with 93% as singletons. Sequenced here: peripheral blood, sampled before any cancer treatment. All receptors come from a female donor at least 60 years old with stage I lung adenocarcinoma. Both conserved end residues are trimmed from each CDR3.

v_gene	j_gene	CDR3aa
TRBV18	TRBJ1-5	ASSPRQGDSQPQH
TRBV6-4	TRBJ1-4	ASSDRVNNEKLF
TRBV11-2	TRBJ1-1	ASSVGGTEAF
TRBV27	TRBJ1-1	ASSTIGLLLNTEAF
TRBV30	TRBJ2-3	AWSLRNTQY
TRBV2	TRBJ1-5	ASSEERGTSNQPQH
TRBV18	TRBJ2-3	ASSPQESSTDTQY
TRBV25-1	TRBJ2-3	ASSALPTSLLTDTQY
TRBV6-5	TRBJ2-3	ASRDTGGIDTQY
TRBV30	TRBJ1-1	AWRQQGERFEAF
TRBV27	TRBJ1-1	ASTGDRPTEAF
TRBV10-3	TRBJ1-5	AISTGTGINQPQH
TRBV25-1	TRBJ1-4	ASSDGGQGEKLF
TRBV9	TRBJ1-1	ASSPSSGTGGLNTEAF
TRBV28	TRBJ2-7	AVNRKSYEQY
TRBV7-9	TRBJ2-5	ASSLGITGRGETQY
TRBV9	TRBJ1-3	ASGRGHTIY
TRBV7-9	TRBJ1-2	ASSISGGIHGYT
TRBV30	TRBJ1-1	AWSKGPNTEAF
TRBV18	TRBJ1-1	ASSLQGSTEAF
TRBV6-1	TRBJ2-7	ASTEGPGNSYEQY
TRBV29-1	TRBJ2-1	SVGLRDPSYNEQF
TRBV7-2	TRBJ1-4	ASSPRGFNEKLF
TRBV11-3	TRBJ1-2	ASSLDAGLGGGGRYGYT
TRBV4-2	TRBJ2-2	ASSQGTGDTGELF
TRBV29-1	TRBJ2-4	SVRTPVGTKNIQY
TRBV10-3	TRBJ2-2	AIGGGSGTNTGELF
TRBV6-6	TRBJ1-5	ASSYGGQNQPQH
TRBV5-1	TRBJ2-2	ASKSGRVDTGELF
TRBV29-1	TRBJ2-4	SGGGAKNIQY
TRBV9	TRBJ2-1	ASSVAGQGNNEQF
TRBV9	TRBJ1-2	ASSVEVGSTHGYT
TRBV29-1	TRBJ2-7	SVGKGSYEQY
TRBV15	TRBJ1-2	ATRTRETRHYGYT
TRBV25-1	TRBJ1-2	ASSEYRTGAYGYT
TRBV4-2	TRBJ1-1	ASSWSGDTEAF
TRBV4-3	TRBJ2-3	ASSQDRLLGGAFPTDTQY
TRBV25-1	TRBJ2-2	ASSGRGTGITGELF
TRBV28	TRBJ2-7	ASTRQRITYEQY
TRBV6-5	TRBJ2-1	ASSYNGGGAGNEQF
TRBV9	TRBJ1-3	ASSSGTSGNTIY
TRBV6-1	TRBJ2-5	ASSEAPRGGQETQY
TRBV19	TRBJ1-3	ASRFTGGAGNTIY
TRBV7-3	TRBJ1-1	ASSLIGQGKMNTEAF
TRBV5-1	TRBJ2-3	ASSLDRSTDTQY
TRBV30	TRBJ2-7	AGSGAYEQY
TRBV27	TRBJ1-2	ASSSTGTIATNYGYT
TRBV7-8	TRBJ2-7	ASSQPGQALYEQY
TRBV7-2	TRBJ1-1	ASSLRGSTEAF
TRBV7-3	TRBJ2-2	ASSSTGQGNTGELF
TRBV10-1	TRBJ2-2	ASKRAGELF
TRBV10-3	TRBJ2-5	AISESTRETQY
TRBV25-1	TRBJ2-1	ASSETPGGTNEQF